Listed below are T cell receptor beta chains from one sample, sequenced in a study of blood T cell repertoires in COVID-19. Profiling relied on immunoSEQ multiplex PCR, and the TCRdb table lists in-frame clones only, not all of them. Counted here are 150,000 or so clones, approximately 86% occurring once; the ten biggest clones make up around 1.4%. Material: peripheral blood. These receptor sequences come from a woman between 50 and 59 years old with acute or convalescent COVID-19. Each CDR3 is given with its conserved first and last residue. A D gene is named only where the DNA matches it firmly. The size field is filled for only some rows; it gives once, few, many or a size class.

TRBV7-9	TRBD2	-	TRBJ2-2	TGTGCCAGCAGCGAGCCGACTAGCGTGAACACCGGGGAGCTGTTTTTT	CASSEPTSVNTGELFF
TRBV2	TRBD1	-	TRBJ1-2	TGTGCCAGCCTGCCGGGACAGGGGGTCAAAAGGGACTATGGCTACACCTTC	CASLPGQGVKRDYGYTF
TRBV10-3	-	-	TRBJ1-1	TGTGCCATCAGTGGGTCAGGGGAGAACACTGAAGCTTTCTTT	CAISGSGENTEAFF
TRBV14	-	-	TRBJ1-2	TGTGCCAGCAGCCTCTTTGGGGGCGCCTATGGCTACACCTTC	CASSLFGGAYGYTF
TRBV30	-	-	TRBJ2-3	TGTGCCTGGAGTTTCCTCACAGATAGCACAGATACGCAGTATTTT	CAWSFLTDSTDTQYF
TRBV27	TRBD2	once	TRBJ2-3	TGTGCCAGCAGTTCCCTAGCGGGGGGAGTTACGCAGTATTTT	CASSSLAGGVTQYF
TRBV5-1	TRBD2	-	TRBJ2-1	TGCGCCAGCAGCTTGGGACTAGCGGGAGGGAATGAGCAGTTCTTC	CASSLGLAGGNEQFF
TRBV5-1	-	-	TRBJ2-1	TGTGCCAGCAGCTTGCGACTCCTAGGCTCCTACAATGAGCAGTTCTTC	CASSLRLLGSYNEQFF
TRBV6-5	-	-	TRBJ1-1	TGTGCCAGCAGTTTACCGGGATCGATGAACACTGAAGCTTTCTTT	CASSLPGSMNTEAFF
TRBV3-1/TRBV3-2	TRBD1	-	TRBJ1-3	TGTGCCAGCAGCGAAACAGGGGCTGGAAACACCATATATTTT	CASSETGAGNTIYF
TRBV5-5	TRBD1	-	TRBJ1-1	TGTGCCAGCAGCCCCCCGAGGACAGGGGCCACTGAAGCTTTCTTT	CASSPPRTGATEAFF
TRBV5-1	-	once	TRBJ1-2	TGCGCCAGCAGCTTTCAGGGTAGCTATGGCTACACCTTC	CASSFQGSYGYTF
TRBV6-2/TRBV6-3	TRBD1	-	TRBJ1-1	TGTGCCAGCAGTTCAATGGACAGGGGGCGATCCTTGAACACTGAAGCTTTCTTT	CASSSMDRGRSLNTEAFF
TRBV7-9	TRBD1	-	TRBJ2-1	TGTGCCAGCAGCCCAGGGACAGGGGGTGAGGCTGAGCAGTTCTTC	CASSPGTGGEAEQFF
TRBV27	-	-	TRBJ2-7	TGTGCCAGCAGTCCCCTCGGACAAAACCCAAGGTGG	CASSPLGQNPRW
TRBV3-1/TRBV3-2	TRBD2	-	TRBJ2-5	TGTGCCAGCAGCCAAGCCCTAGCGGGGGGGCAAATCCAAGAGACCCAGTACTTC	CASSQALAGGQIQETQYF
TRBV9	TRBD2	-	TRBJ2-1	TGTGCCAGCAGCGCTGCCCGGACTAGCGGGGGGAATTACAATGAGCAGTTCTTC	CASSAARTSGGNYNEQFF
TRBV11-2	TRBD1	-	TRBJ1-6	TGTGCCAGCAGCTTAGGGGTGACAGGGGTCGGTTCACCCCTCCACTTT	CASSLGVTGVGSPLHF
TRBV5-1	TRBD2	-	TRBJ2-3	TGCGCCAGCAGCTGGGTGACTAGCGCCACAGATACGCAGTATTTT	CASSWVTSATDTQYF
TRBV7-2	-	-	TRBJ2-5	TGTGCCAGCAGCTGGAAACTACAAGAGACCCAGTACTTC	CASSWKLQETQYF
TRBV24-1	-	-	TRBJ1-5	TGTGCCACCAGTGATTTGAGTTCGGGGCAGCCCCAGCATTTT	CATSDLSSGQPQHF
TRBV6-1	TRBD1	-	TRBJ1-2	TGTGCCAGCAGTGAACAGGGGGCGTTTTATGGCTACACCTTC	CASSEQGAFYGYTF
TRBV30	TRBD2	-	TRBJ2-2	TGTGCCTGGAGTCCTCGGACTAGTCCCACCGGGGAGCTGTTTTTT	CAWSPRTSPTGELFF
TRBV19	-	-	TRBJ1-5	TGTGCCAGTAGTATAGGCCGACACGGCAATCAGCCCCAGCATTTT	CASSIGRHGNQPQHF
TRBV7-2	-	-	TRBJ1-2	TGTGCCAGCAGCGACAGACAGGAGACTAGCTACACCTTC	CASSDRQETSYTF
TRBV13	TRBD2	-	TRBJ2-5	TGTGCCAGCAGCCCGTCCCCCGGGGGGGGTCAAGAGACCCAGTACTTC	CASSPSPGGGQETQYF
TRBV7-9	-	-	TRBJ1-1	TGTGCCAGCAGTTCCCGGGTGCGTGGGAACACTGAAGCTTTCTTT	CASSSRVRGNTEAFF
TRBV7-3	TRBD2	once	TRBJ2-2	TGTGCCAGCAGCTTGGCTAGCGGGACCGGGGAGCTGTTTTTT	CASSLASGTGELFF
TRBV15	TRBD2	-	TRBJ2-5	TGTGCCACCAGCAGAGGGACTAGCGGGGGCCAAGAGACCCAGTACTTC	CATSRGTSGGQETQYF
TRBV3-1/TRBV3-2	-	-	TRBJ2-7	TGTGCCAGCAGCCATCCAGGTGAGCAGTACTTC	CASSHPGEQYF
TRBV11-3	TRBD1	once	TRBJ1-1	TGTGCCAGCAGCCCCGGAACAGGGGACGCTTTCTTT	CASSPGTGDAFF
TRBV6-5	-	once	TRBJ2-7	TGTGCCAGCAGTTACCGGGGTTCCTACGAGCAGTACTTC	CASSYRGSYEQYF
TRBV5-4	-	few	TRBJ2-2	TGTGCCAGCAGGCCGACTAGGGGGAACACCGGGGAGCTGTTTTTT	CASRPTRGNTGELFF
TRBV7-9	TRBD2	-	TRBJ2-1	TGTGCCAGCAGCTTAAGGTCTAGCGGGAGGGCTCAGCATGAGCAGTTCTTC	CASSLRSSGRAQHEQFF
TRBV6-2/TRBV6-3	TRBD2	-	TRBJ2-1	TGTGCCAGCAGCCGCATGACTAGCGGGGACAACAATGAGCAGTTCTTC	CASSRMTSGDNNEQFF
TRBV6-5	TRBD1	-	TRBJ2-5	TGTGCCAGTACAGGGGACCCAGAGACCCAGTACTTC	CASTGDPETQYF
TRBV5-4	-	once	TRBJ2-7	TGTGCCAGCAGCTTGTTAGGGGCGATCCCCGAGCAGTACTTC	CASSLLGAIPEQYF
TRBV19	TRBD2	-	TRBJ2-1	TGTGCCAGTAGTCCCTCCGGACCGGGGGGTAATGAGCAGTTCTTC	CASSPSGPGGNEQFF
TRBV4-3	-	once	TRBJ1-1	TGCGCCAGCAGCCAAACAGGAAACACTGAAGCTTTCTTT	CASSQTGNTEAFF
TRBV27	-	-	TRBJ1-5	TGTGCCAGCAGTCATACAGGTCTGGGTCAGCCCCAGCATTTT	CASSHTGLGQPQHF